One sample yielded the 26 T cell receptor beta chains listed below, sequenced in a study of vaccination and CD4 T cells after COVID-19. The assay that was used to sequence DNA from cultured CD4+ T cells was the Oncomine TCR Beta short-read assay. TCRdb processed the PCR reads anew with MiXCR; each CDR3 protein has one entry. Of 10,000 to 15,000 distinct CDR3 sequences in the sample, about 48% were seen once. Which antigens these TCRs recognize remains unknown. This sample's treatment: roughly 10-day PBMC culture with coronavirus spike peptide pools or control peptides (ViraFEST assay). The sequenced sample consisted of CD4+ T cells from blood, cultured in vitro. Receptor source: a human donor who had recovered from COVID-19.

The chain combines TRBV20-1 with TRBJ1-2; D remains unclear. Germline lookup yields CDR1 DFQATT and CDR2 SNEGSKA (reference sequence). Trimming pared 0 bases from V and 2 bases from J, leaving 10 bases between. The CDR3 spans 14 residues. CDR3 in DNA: TGCAGTGCTAGAGATAGGTATCGCAACTATGGCTACACCTTC. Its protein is CSARDRYRNYGYTF.

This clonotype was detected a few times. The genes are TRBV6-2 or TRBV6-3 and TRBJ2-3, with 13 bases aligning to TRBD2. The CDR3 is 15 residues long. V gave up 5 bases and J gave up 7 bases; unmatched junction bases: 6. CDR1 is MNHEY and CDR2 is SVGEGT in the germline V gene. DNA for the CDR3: TGTGCCAGCAGTAGGACTAGCGGGAGTTTATATACGCAGTATTTT. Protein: CASSRTSGSLYTQYF.

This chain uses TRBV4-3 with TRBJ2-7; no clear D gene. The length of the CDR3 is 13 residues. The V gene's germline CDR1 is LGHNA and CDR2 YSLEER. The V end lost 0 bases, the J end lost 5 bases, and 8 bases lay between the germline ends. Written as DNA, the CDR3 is TGCGCCAGCAGCCAAGATCTCAGAAACGAGCAGTACTTC. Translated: CASSQDLRNEQYF.

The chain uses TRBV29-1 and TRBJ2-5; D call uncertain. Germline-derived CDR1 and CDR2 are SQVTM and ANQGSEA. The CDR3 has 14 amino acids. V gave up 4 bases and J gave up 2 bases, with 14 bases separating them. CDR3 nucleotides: TGCAGCGTTGGCCTAACAGCCTATCAAGAGACCCAGTACTTC. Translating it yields CSVGLTAYQETQYF.

CDR3 nucleotide sequence: TGTGCCAGCAGAGGGCAGGGTAAAGTTCCGTACTTC. Translation gives CASRGQGKVPYF. The chain recombines TRBV12-3 or TRBV12-4 with TRBJ2-7, with TRBD1 as a possible D gene (5 bases). The CDR3 loop spans 12 amino acids. V gave up 6 bases and J gave up 12 bases, with 18 bases separating them.

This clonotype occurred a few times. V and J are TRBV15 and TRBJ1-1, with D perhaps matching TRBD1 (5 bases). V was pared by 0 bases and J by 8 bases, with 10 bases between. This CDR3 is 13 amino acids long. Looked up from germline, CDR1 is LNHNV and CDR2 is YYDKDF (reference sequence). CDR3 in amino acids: CATSRDHAGEAFF. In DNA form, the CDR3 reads TGTGCCACCAGCAGAGATCATGCAGGGGAAGCTTTCTTT.

The CDR3 bases are TGTGCCAGCAGCTCCCAAGACAGGGACCATGGCTACACCTTC. Its protein product is CASSSQDRDHGYTF. The rearrangement uses TRBV11-2 and TRBJ1-2, with 7 bases fitting TRBD1. The V gene's germline CDR1 is SGHAT and CDR2 FQNNGV. The CDR3 length is 14 residues. With V trimmed by 4 bases and J by 6 bases, 8 bases remained unmatched.

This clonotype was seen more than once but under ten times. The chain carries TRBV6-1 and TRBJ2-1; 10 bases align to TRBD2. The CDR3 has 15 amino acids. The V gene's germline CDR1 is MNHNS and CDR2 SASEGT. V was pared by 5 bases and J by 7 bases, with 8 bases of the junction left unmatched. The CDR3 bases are TGTGCCAGCAGTCGAAGCGGGGGGGCAATAAATGAGCAGTTCTTC. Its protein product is CASSRSGGAINEQFF.

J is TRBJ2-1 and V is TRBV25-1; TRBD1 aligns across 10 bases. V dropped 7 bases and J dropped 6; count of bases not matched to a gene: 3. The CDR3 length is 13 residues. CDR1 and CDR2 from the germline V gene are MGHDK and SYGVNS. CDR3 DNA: TGTGCCAGCACTAGACAGGGGGCCAATGAGCAGTTCTTC. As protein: CASTRQGANEQFF.

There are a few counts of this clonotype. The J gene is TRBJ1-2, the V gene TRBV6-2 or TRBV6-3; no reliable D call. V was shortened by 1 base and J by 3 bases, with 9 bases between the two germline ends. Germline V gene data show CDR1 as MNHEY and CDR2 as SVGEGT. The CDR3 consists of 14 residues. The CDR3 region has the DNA TGTGCCAGCAGTTACTTAGGCAGAGACTATGGCTACACCTTC. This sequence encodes CASSYLGRDYGYTF.

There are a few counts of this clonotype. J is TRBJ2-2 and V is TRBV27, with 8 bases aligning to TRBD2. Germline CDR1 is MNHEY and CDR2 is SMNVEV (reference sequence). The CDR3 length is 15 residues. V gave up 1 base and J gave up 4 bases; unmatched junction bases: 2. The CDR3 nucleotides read TGTGCCAGCAGTTTATGGCGGGGGGCCACCGGGGAGCTGTTTTTT. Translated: CASSLWRGATGELFF.

The CDR3 nucleotides are TGTGCCTGGAGTCGTATGGGGAACACTGAAGCTTTCTTT. Translation: CAWSRMGNTEAFF. V and J are TRBV30 and TRBJ1-1; D remains ambiguous. Germline V CDR1 and CDR2: GTSNPN, SVGIG (reference sequence). The CDR3 has 13 residues. The V end lost 2 bases, the J end lost 1 base, and 8 bases lay between the germline ends.

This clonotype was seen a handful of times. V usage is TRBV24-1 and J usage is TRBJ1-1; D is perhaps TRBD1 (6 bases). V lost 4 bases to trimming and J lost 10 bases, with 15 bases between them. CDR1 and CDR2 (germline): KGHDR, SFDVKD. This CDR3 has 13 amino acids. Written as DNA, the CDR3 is TGTGCCACCAGTGACTCCGGGACATATGGAGCTTTCTTT. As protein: CATSDSGTYGAFF.

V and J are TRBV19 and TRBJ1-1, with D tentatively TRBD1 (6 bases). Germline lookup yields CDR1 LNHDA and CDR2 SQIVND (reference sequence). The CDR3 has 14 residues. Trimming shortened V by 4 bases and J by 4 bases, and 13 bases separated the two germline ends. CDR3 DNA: TGTGCCAGTAGTAGCGAAACAGGGTCCACTGAAGCTTTCTTT. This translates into CASSSETGSTEAFF.

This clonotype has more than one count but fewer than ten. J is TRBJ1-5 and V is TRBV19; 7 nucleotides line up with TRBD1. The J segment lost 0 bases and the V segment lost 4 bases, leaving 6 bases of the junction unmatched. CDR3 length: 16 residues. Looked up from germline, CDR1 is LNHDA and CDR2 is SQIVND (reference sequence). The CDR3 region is CASSKGGGYSNQPQHF. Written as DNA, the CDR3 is TGTGCCAGTAGTAAGGGAGGGGGCTATAGCAATCAGCCCCAGCATTTT.

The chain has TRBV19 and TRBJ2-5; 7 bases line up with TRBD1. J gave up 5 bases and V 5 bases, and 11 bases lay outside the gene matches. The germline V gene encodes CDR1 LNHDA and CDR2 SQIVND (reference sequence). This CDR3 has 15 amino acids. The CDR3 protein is CASSAVDRVGETQYF. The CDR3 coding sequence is TGTGCCAGTAGTGCCGTCGACAGGGTCGGGGAGACCCAGTACTTC.

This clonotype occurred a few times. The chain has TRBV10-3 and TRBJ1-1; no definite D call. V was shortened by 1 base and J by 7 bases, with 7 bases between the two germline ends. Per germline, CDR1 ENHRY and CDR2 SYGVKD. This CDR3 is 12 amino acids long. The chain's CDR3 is CAISELLDEAFF. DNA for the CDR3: TGTGCCATCAGTGAGTTGCTGGATGAAGCTTTCTTT.

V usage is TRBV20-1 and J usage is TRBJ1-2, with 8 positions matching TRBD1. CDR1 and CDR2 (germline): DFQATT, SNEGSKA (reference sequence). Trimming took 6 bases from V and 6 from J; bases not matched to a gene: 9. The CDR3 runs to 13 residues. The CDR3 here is CSAPPTGGHGYTF. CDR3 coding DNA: TGCAGTGCCCCTCCTACAGGGGGTCATGGCTACACCTTC.

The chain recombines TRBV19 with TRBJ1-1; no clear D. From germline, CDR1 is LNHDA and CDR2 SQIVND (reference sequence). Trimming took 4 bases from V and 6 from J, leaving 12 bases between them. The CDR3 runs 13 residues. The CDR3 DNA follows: TGTGCCAGTAGTACCCAAATGATGGCTGAAGCTTTCTTT. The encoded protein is CASSTQMMAEAFF.

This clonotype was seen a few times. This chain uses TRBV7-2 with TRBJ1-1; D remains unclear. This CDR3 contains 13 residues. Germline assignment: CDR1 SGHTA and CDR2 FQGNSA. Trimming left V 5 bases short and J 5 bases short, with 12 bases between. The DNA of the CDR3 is TGTGCCAGCAGCCTGCTGGGTTGGACTGAAGCTTTCTTT. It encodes CASSLLGWTEAFF.

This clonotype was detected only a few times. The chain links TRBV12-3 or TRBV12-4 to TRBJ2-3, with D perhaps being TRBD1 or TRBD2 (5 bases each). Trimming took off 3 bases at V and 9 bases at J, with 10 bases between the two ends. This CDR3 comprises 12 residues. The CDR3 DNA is TGTGCCAGCAGTTTGGGGGAGCAGACGCAGTATTTT. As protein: CASSLGEQTQYF.

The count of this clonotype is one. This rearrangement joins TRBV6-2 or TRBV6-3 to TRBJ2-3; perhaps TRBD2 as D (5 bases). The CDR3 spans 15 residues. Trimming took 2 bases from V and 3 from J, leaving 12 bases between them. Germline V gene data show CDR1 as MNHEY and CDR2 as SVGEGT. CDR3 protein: CASSYAGLSTDTQYF. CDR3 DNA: TGTGCCAGCAGTTACGCGGGCTTATCAACAGATACGCAGTATTTT.

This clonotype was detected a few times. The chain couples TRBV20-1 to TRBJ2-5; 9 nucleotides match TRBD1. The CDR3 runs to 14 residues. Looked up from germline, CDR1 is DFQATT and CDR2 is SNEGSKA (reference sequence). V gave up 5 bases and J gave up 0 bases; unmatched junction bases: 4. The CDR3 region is CSAGGQGYQETQYF. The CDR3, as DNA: TGCAGTGCTGGGGGACAGGGCTACCAAGAGACCCAGTACTTC.

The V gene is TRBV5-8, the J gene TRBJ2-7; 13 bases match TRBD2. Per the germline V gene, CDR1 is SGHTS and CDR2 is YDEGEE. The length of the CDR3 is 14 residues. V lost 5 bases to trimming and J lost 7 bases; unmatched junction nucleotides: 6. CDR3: CASRKLAGGREQYF. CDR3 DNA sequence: TGTGCCAGCAGAAAACTAGCGGGAGGGCGTGAGCAGTACTTC.

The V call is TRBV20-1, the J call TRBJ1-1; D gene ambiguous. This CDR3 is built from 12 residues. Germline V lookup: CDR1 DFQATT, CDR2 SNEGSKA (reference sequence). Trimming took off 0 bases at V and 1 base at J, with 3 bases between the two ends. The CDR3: CSARDTNTEAFF. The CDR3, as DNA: TGCAGTGCTAGAGATACGAACACTGAAGCTTTCTTT.

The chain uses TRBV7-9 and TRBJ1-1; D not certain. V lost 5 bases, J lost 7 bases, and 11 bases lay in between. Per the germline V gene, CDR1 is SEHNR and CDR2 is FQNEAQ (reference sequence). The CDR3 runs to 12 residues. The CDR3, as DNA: TGTGCCAGCAGCCCCCGGACGAATGAAGCTTTCTTT. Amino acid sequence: CASSPRTNEAFF.